This T cell receptor (beta chain) was obtained from a study of blood T cell repertoires in COVID-19. Study-level background: T cells, B-cell-depleted T cells, or PBMCs provided the cDNA or gDNA that served as material.

Under the authors' procedure: Nucleated cell number was recorded as an estimate derived from reference gene primer amplification. The repertoire was sequenced with immunoSEQ multiplex PCR; TCRdb's copy has only in-frame clones and lacks some. For V, J and clone size, that table is used; D and trimming come from the DNA. Of more than 150,000 clones in the sample, 80% to 90% were seen once. Germline V lookup: CDR1 WNHNN, CDR2 SYGVQD (reference sequence). V was pared by 6 bases and J by 0 bases, with 14 bases between. This CDR3 is 15 amino acids long. Patients in Seattle were enrolled during active infection, then followed longitudinally.

The material sequenced was peripheral blood. The chain is built from TRBV10-1 and TRBJ2-5; TRBD1 is a possible D gene (6 bases). The clonotype was recovered from a woman older than 75 with COVID-19, enrolled during active disease. The CDR3 region is CASSVPGVYQETQYF. The CDR3 nucleotides are TGCGCCAGCAGCGTACCAGGGGTGTACCAAGAGACCCAGTACTTC.